The text below deals with one T cell receptor (beta chain). The antigen is unknown. These data originate in a study of T-cell reconstitution after alpha-beta-depleted transplantation in children. General study results and limits: The authors attributed T-cell counts and diversity one year after transplant mostly to newly produced T cells.

Germline V CDR1 and CDR2: SGHVS, FNYEAQ. This CDR3 region has 12 residues. Between the trimmed V and J ends, which lost 6 bases and 15 bases, there was a span of 18 bases. Unique molecular identifiers were used in preparing the TCRbeta library. TCRdb reprocessed the PCR reads via MiXCR and lists one record per CDR3 protein. The table shows 350,000 to 500,000 distinct CDR3 sequences, with over 40% occurring only once. The receptor's source is a girl aged 2-10 years with aplastic anemia, due to receive a stem cell transplant. This chain uses TRBV7-6 with TRBJ2-1; D possibly matches TRBD1 or TRBD2 (5 bases each). Sample: PBMCs, taken before TCRalphabeta/CD19-depleted stem cell transplant. The CDR3 is CASSFDRDGWFF. CDR3 DNA sequence: TGTGCCAGCAGTTTTGACCGGGACGGTTGGTTCTTC.